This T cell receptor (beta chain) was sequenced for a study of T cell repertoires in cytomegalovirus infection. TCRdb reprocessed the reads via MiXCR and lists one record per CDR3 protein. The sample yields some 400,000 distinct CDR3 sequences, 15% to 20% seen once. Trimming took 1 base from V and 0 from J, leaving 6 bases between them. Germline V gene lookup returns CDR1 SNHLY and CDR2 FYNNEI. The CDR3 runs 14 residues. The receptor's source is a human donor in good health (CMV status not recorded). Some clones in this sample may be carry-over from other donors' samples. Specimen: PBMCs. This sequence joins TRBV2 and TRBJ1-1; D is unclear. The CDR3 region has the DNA TGTGCCAGCAGTGAAGAACATATGAACACTGAAGCTTTCTTT. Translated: CASSEEHMNTEAFF.